One and the same sample provided the 6 T cell receptor beta chains below, sequenced in a study of T cell responses to AZD1222 COVID-19 vaccine (dated by TCRdb to the early 2020s). Library preparation was by the immunoSEQ multiplex PCR assay. Entries here come from immuneACCESS through TCRdb and include only in-frame sequences with V and J called. Some clones fail to appear in such tables; in the studies checked, an unresolved V gene covers under half of the shortfall, and the cause of the remainder is unknown. In all, the sample holds about 150,000 clones, and 75% to 90% of those were seen once. Approximately 7.2% of the sample rests with the top ten. The sample's time point label, decoded: sample from adult after SARS-CoV-2 infection, after symptom onset. Specimen: peripheral blood, collected after recovery from COVID-19. Source of these receptors: an adult who had recovered from COVID-19.

This clone appeared a few times. The chain links TRBV6-2 or TRBV6-3 to TRBJ1-5, with D unclear. Germline V gene data show CDR1 as MNHEY and CDR2 as SVGEGT. The germline V and J ends were trimmed by 6 bases and 9 bases, with 24 bases remaining between them. The CDR3 is made up of 16 amino acids. This CDR3 is CASSPYHSTLRPPQHF. CDR3 DNA: TGTGCCAGCAGCCCGTACCACAGTACACTACGTCCGCCCCAGCATTTT.

With regard to this clone: This CDR3 is also generated by other DNA sequences in the sample. The chain carries TRBV20-1 and TRBJ2-7; no reliable D call. The germline CDR1 and CDR2 sequences are DFQATT and SNEGSKA (reference sequence). With 6 bases removed from V and 1 base from J, the gap between germline ends came to 4 bases. The CDR3 sequence is 10 residues long. Here the CDR3 reads CSAKSYEQYF. CDR3 nucleotides: TGCAGTGCCAAATCCTACGAGCAGTACTTC.

This clone was found a few times. The chain couples TRBV6-5 to TRBJ1-2; D is undetermined. V lost 6 bases, J lost 1 base, and 9 bases lay in between. Germline-derived CDR1 and CDR2 are MNHEY and SVGAGI. CDR3 size: 13 residues. The CDR3 nucleotides read TGTGCCAGCAGAGTGAAGGGTAACTATGGCTACACCTTC. Residues: CASRVKGNYGYTF.

The chain links TRBV28 to TRBJ1-5; TRBD1 matches 8 bases. Germline-derived CDR1 and CDR2 are MDHEN and SYDVKM. Trimming at V came to 5 bases and at J to 4 bases, leaving 13 bases not matched to a gene. This CDR3 contains 17 residues. CDR3 DNA sequence: TGTGCCAGCAGTCTCGGAATCGGACAGGGCACTAATCAGCCCCAGCATTTT. This gives the protein CASSLGIGQGTNQPQHF.

The gene calls are TRBV5-1 and TRBJ2-7; perhaps TRBD2 as D (5 bases). CDR3 length: 15 residues. The ends were cut back, 0 bases at V and 0 bases at J, with 10 bases in the middle. The germline gives CDR1 SGHRS, CDR2 YFSETQ. CDR3 sequence (DNA): TGCGCCAGCAGCTTGGGAGCGGCCAGCTCCTACGAGCAGTACTTC. This gives the protein CASSLGAASSYEQYF. The full variable domain, completed using reference TRBV5-1 and TRBJ2-7, is KAGVTQTPRYLIKTRGQQVTLSCSPISGHRSVSWYQQTPGQGLQFLFEYFSETQRNKGNFPGRFSGRQFSNSRSEMNVSTLELGDSALYLCASSLGAASSYEQYFGPGTRLTVT.

This chain links TRBV12-3 or TRBV12-4 with TRBJ1-4, with D tentatively TRBD1 (5 bases). This CDR3 has 13 residues. V lost 6 bases, J lost 8 bases, and 13 bases lay in between. The CDR3 is CASRPGAGEKLFF. The DNA for the CDR3 is TGTGCCAGCAGGCCCGGGGCAGGGGAAAAACTGTTTTTT.